This T cell receptor beta chain came from a study of read filtering for tumor transcriptome and immune sequencing. This library used roughly 400 ng RNA and molecular barcoded adaptors spanning alpha/delta and beta/gamma chains. TCRdb re-called the reads through MiXCR, storing one row per CDR3 protein. Here the sample spans 60,000 to 80,000 distinct CDR3 sequences, 11% to 15% being singletons. Germline CDR1 and CDR2: MGHRA and YSYEKL. V was shortened by 0 bases and J by 9 bases, with 15 bases between the two germline ends. The CDR3 spans 16 residues. At the time of active disease, bone marrow was collected from every patient. General study points: IR-seq captured clonotypes deeper and more reliably than RNA-seq.

Regarding this clonotype: The antigen remains undetermined.

The material sequenced was a population of CD138-negative cells sorted from bone marrow. This receptor was taken from a donor at least 40 years old with multiple myeloma. J is TRBJ1-6 and V is TRBV4-1; no clear D. The CDR3 loop reads CASSQDSNSLVSPLHF. CDR3 nucleotides: TGCGCCAGCAGCCAAGACAGTAACTCCCTTGTTTCACCCCTCCACTTT.